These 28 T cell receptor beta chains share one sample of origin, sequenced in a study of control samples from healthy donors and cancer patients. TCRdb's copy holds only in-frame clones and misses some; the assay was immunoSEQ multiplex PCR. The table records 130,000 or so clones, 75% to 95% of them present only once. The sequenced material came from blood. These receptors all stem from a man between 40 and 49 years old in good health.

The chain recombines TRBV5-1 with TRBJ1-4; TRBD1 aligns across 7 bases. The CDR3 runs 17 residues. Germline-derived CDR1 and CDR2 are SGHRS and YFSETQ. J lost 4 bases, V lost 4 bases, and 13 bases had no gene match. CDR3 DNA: TGCGCCAGCAGCCCAGGTGGGACAGCCAGGGGTAATGAAAAACTGTTTTTT. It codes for CASSPGGTARGNEKLFF.

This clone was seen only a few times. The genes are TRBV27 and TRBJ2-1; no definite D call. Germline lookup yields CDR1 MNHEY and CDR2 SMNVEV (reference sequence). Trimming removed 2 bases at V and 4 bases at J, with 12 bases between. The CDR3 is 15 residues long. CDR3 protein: CASSLTAPRYNEQFF. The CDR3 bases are TGTGCCAGCAGTTTAACCGCCCCCAGGTACAATGAGCAGTTCTTC.

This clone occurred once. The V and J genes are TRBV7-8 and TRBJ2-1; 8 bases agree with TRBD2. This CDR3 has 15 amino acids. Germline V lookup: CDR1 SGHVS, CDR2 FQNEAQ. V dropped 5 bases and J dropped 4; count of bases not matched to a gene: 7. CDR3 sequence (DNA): TGTGCCAGCAGCCCCCTAGCGGGTCGTTACAATGAGCAGTTCTTC. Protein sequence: CASSPLAGRYNEQFF.

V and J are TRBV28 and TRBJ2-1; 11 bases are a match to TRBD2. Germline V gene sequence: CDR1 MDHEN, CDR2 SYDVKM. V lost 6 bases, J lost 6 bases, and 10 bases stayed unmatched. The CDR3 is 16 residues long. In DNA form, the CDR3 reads TGTGCCAGCAGCATAAGTATAGCGGGGGGGCCCAATGAGCAGTTCTTC. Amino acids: CASSISIAGGPNEQFF.

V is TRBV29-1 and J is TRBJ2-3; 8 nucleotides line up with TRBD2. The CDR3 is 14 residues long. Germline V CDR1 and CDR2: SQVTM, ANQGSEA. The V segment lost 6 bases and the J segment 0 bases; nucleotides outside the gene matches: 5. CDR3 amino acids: CSVETSGSTDTQYF. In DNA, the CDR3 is TGCAGCGTGGAAACTAGCGGTAGCACAGATACGCAGTATTTT.

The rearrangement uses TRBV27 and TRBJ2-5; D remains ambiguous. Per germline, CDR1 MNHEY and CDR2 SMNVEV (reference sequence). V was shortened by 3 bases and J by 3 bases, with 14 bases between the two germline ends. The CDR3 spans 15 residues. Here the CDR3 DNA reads TGTGCCAGCAGTTTCAGTATGGGGTTGGAAGAGACCCAGTACTTC. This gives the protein CASSFSMGLEETQYF.

CDR3 loop: CASSYSFLETQYF. The CDR3 nucleotides are TGTGCCAGCAGTTACTCGTTTCTGGAGACCCAGTACTTC. V and J are TRBV6-6 and TRBJ2-5; D unresolved. The CDR3 runs to 13 residues. V lost 0 bases, J lost 5 bases, and 7 bases lay in between. CDR1 is MNHNY, CDR2 SVGAGI, per germline (reference sequence).

In nucleotides, the CDR3 is TGTGCCAGCAGCCCGACTCTTAGCGGGGGGGCCGGAGCAGATACGCAGTATTTT. Its translation is CASSPTLSGGAGADTQYF. The chain recombines TRBV9 with TRBJ2-3, with 11 bases that match TRBD2. This CDR3 is built from 18 residues. From germline, CDR1 is SGDLS and CDR2 YYNGEE. V was pared by 4 bases and J by 4 bases, with 14 bases of the junction left unmatched.

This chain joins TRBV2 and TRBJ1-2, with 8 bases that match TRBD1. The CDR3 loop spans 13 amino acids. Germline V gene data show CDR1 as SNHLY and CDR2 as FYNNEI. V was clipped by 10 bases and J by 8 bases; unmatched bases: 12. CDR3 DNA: TGTGCCACTAAAGCCTCCGGGACAGGAGGCTACACCTTC. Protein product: CATKASGTGGYTF.

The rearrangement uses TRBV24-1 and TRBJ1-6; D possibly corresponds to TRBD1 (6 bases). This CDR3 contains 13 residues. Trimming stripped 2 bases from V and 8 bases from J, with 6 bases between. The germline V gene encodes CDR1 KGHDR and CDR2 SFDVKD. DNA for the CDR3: TGTGCCACCAGTGATTACAGGGATTCACCCCTCCACTTT. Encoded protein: CATSDYRDSPLHF.

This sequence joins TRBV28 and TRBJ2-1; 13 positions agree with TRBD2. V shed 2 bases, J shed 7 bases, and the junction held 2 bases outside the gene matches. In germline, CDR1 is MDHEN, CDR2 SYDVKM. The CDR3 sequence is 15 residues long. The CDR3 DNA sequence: TGTGCCAGCAGTTTAAGGGGACTAGCGGGAAATGAGCAGTTCTTC. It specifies CASSLRGLAGNEQFF.

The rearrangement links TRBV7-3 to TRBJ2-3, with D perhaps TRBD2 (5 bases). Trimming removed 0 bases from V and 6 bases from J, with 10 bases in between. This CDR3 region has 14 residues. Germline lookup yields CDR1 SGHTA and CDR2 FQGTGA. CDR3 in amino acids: CASSLTARGDTQYF. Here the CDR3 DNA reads TGTGCCAGCAGCTTAACCGCACGAGGGGATACGCAGTATTTT.

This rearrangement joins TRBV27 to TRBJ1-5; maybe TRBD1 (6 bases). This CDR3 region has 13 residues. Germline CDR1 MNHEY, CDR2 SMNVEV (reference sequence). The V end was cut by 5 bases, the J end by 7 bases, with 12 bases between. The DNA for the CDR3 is TGTGCCAGCAGTACGCGGACAGAACAGCCCCAGCATTTT. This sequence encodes CASSTRTEQPQHF.

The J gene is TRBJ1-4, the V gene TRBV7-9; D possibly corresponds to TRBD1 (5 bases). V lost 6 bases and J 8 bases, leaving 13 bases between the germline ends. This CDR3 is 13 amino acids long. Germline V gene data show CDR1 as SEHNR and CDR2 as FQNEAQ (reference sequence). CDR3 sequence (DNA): TGTGCCAGCAGTCAGGGAGCCAGAGAAAAACTGTTTTTT. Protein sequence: CASSQGAREKLFF.

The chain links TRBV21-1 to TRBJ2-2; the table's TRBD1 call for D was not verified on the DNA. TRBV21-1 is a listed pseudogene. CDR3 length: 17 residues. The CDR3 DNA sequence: TGTGCCAGCAGCAAACCGATTCAGGGGTCGAACACCGGGGAGCTGTTTTTT. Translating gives CASSKPIQGSNTGELFF.

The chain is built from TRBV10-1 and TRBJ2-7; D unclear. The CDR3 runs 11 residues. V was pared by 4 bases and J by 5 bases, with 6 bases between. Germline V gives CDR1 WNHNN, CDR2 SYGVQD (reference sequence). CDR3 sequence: CASSAGHEQYF. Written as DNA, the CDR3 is TGCGCCAGCAGTGCAGGCCACGAGCAGTACTTC.

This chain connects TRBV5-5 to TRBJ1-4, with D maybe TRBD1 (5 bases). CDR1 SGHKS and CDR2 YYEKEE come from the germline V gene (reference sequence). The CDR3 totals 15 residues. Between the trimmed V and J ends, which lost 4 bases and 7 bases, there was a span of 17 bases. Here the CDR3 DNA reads TGTGCCAGCAGCGCCCGATTGGGGGGTAGTGAAAAACTGTTTTTT. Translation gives CASSARLGGSEKLFF. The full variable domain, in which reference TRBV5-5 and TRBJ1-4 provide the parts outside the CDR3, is DAGVTQSPTHLIKTRGQQVTLRCSPISGHKSVSWYQQVLGQGPQFIFQYYEKEERGRGNFPDRFSARQFPNYSSELNVNALLLGDSALYLCASSARLGGSEKLFFGSGTQLSVL.

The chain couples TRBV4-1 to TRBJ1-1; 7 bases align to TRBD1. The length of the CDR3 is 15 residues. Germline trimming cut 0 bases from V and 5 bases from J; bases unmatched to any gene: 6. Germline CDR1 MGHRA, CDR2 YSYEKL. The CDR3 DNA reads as TGCGCCAGCAGCCAAGAGGAGGGGGCAGGGACTGAAGCTTTCTTT. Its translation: CASSQEEGAGTEAFF.

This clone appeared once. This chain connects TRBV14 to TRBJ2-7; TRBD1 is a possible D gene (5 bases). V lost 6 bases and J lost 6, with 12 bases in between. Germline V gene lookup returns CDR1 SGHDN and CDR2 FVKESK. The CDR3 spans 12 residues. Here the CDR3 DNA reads TGTGCCAGCAGGTTCAGGGTGGGCGAGCAGTACTTC. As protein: CASRFRVGEQYF.

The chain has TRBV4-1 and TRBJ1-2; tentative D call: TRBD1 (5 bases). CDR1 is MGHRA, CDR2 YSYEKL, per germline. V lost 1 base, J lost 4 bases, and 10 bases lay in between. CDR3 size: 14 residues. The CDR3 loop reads CASSQAGWGYGYTF. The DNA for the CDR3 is TGCGCCAGCAGCCAAGCAGGGTGGGGCTATGGCTACACCTTC.

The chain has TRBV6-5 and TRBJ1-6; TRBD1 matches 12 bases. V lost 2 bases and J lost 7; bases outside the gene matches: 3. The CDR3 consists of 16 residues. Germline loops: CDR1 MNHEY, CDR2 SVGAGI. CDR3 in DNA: TGTGCCAGCAGTTACGGGACAGGGGGCGGAAATTCACCCCTCCACTTT. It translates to CASSYGTGGGNSPLHF.

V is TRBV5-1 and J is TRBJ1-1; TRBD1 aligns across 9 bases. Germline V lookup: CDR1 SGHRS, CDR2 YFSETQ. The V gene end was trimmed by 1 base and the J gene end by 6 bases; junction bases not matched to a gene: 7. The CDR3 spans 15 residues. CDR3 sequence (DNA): TGCGCCAGCAGCTTGCTAAGGACAGGGGTCCCTGAAGCTTTCTTT. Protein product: CASSLLRTGVPEAFF.

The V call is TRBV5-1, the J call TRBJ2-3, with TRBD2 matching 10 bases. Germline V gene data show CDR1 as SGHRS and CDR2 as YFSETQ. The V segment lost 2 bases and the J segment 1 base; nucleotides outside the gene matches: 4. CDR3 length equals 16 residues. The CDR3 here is CASSLPGLAGTDTQYF. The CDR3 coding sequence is TGCGCCAGCAGCTTACCCGGACTAGCGGGCACAGATACGCAGTATTTT.

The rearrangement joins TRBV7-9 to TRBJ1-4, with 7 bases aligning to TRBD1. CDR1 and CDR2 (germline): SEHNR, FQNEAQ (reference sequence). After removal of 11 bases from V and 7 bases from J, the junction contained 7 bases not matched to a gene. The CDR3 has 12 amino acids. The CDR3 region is CAGGTEPEKLFF. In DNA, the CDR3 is TGTGCCGGCGGGACAGAGCCTGAAAAACTGTTTTTT.

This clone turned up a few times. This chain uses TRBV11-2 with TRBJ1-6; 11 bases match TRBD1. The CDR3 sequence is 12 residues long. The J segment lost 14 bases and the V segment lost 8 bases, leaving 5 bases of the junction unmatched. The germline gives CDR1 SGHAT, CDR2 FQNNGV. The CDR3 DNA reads TGTGCCAGCTGGGGACAGGGGGTCGCCCTCCACTTT. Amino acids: CASWGQGVALHF. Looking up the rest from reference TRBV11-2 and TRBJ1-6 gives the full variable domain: EAGVAQSPRYKIIEKRQSVAFWCNPISGHATLYWYQQILGQGPKLLIQFQNNGVVDDSQLPKDRFSAERLKGVDSTLKIQPAKLEDSAVYLCASWGQGVALHFGNGTRLTVT.

Written as DNA, the CDR3 is TGTGCCAGCAGCGTAGACGGATCTAGCACAGATACGCAGTATTTT. This sequence encodes CASSVDGSSTDTQYF. The genes are TRBV9 and TRBJ2-3, with no clear D. The CDR3 sequence is 15 residues long. Germline V gene sequence: CDR1 SGDLS, CDR2 YYNGEE. V lost 0 bases to trimming and J lost 0 bases, with 8 bases between them.

CDR3 sequence reads: CASSLTQGVEQYF. The CDR3 DNA is TGTGCCAGCAGCTTAACACAGGGTGTCGAGCAGTACTTC. This chain uses TRBV7-9 with TRBJ2-7; D perhaps matches TRBD1 (6 bases). The V gene lost 2 bases and the J gene lost 6 bases, with 11 bases spanning the gap. Germline CDR1 reads SEHNR; CDR2 reads FQNEAQ (reference sequence). This CDR3 has 13 amino acids.

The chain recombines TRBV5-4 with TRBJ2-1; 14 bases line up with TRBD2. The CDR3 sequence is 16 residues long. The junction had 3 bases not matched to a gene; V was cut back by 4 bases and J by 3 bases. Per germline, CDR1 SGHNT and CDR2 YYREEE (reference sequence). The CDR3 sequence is CASSVTSGGDYNEQFF. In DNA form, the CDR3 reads TGTGCCAGCAGCGTGACTAGCGGGGGGGACTACAATGAGCAGTTCTTC.